The present T cell receptor beta chain was sequenced within a study of graft-versus-host responses after intestinal transplantation. Study details: Recipients were given multivisceral, liver-intestinal, or isolated intestinal transplants.

A note on this clone: As yet, its antigen is unknown.

Using immunoSEQ multiplex PCR, the repertoire was profiled, and TCRdb retains in-frame clones only, with some absent. The profile shows roughly 92,000 clones, 75% to 90% of them singletons. Germline V CDR1 and CDR2: MRHNA, SNTAGT. Trimming stripped 5 bases from V and 5 bases from J, with 3 bases between. This CDR3 comprises 10 residues. Broader study findings: In patients with graft-donor T cell macrochimerism, allograft graft-versus-host to host-versus-graft clonal ratios were high. Early post-transplant HvG declines were associated with peak circulating GvH clone levels.

The chain recombines TRBV6-4 with TRBJ1-2; D gene ambiguous. This clonotype was obtained from a human donor who received an intestinal transplant. The input for sequencing was unstimulated CD4+ T cells sorted from spleen or lymph node cells, taken before intestinal transplant. The CDR3 spells CASSQYGYTF. The CDR3 bases are TGTGCCAGCAGTCAGTATGGCTACACCTTC.